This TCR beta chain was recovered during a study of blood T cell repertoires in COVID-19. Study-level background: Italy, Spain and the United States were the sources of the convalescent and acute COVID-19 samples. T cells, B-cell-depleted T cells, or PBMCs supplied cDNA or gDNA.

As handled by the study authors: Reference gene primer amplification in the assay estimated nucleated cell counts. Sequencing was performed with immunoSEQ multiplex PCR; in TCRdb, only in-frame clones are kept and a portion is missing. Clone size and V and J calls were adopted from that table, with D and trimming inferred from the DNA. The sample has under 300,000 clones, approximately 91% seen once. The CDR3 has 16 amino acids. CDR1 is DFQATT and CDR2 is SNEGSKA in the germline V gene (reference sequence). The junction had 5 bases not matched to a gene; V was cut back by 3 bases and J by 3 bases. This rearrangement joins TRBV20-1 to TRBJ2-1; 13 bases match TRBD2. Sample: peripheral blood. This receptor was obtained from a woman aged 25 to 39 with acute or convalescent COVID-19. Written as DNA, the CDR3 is TGCAGTGCTAGTTTCGGACTAGCGGGAGACTACAATGAGCAGTTCTTC. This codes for CSASFGLAGDYNEQFF.